This TCR beta chain derives from a study of vaccination effects on CD4 cells after COVID-19. Trimming shortened V by 10 bases and J by 1 base, and 10 bases separated the two germline ends. The CDR3 is 13 amino acids. Germline V gene lookup returns CDR1 LNHDA and CDR2 SQIVND (reference sequence). Culture lasted around eleven days before CD4+ T cell isolation. The participants, recipients of two vaccine doses, got either BNT162b2 or mRNA-1273. Having tested negative for nucleocapsid antibodies, the vaccine recipients showed no prior SARS-CoV-2 infection. TCRdb's copy holds only in-frame clones and misses some; the assay was immunoSEQ multiplex PCR. The sample yields 25,000 to 35,000 clones, around 70% seen once. In its sample, this clone was seen a few times. The antigen remains undetermined.

The rearrangement uses TRBV19 and TRBJ2-2, with no clear D. The TCR was taken from a human donor who received a COVID-19 vaccine. The material was CD4+ T cells from PBMCs cultured without peptide, obtained after COVID-19 vaccination. The CDR3 loop reads CATLHWNTGELFF. Here the CDR3 DNA reads TGTGCCACCCTCCACTGGAACACCGGGGAGCTGTTTTTT. The complete variable domain, with remaining parts taken from reference TRBV19 and TRBJ2-2, reads DGGITQSPKYLFRKEGQNVTLSCEQNLNHDAMYWYRQDPGQGLRLIYYSQIVNDFQKGDIAEGYSVSREKKESFPLTVTSAQKNPTAFYLCATLHWNTGELFFGEGSRLTVL.